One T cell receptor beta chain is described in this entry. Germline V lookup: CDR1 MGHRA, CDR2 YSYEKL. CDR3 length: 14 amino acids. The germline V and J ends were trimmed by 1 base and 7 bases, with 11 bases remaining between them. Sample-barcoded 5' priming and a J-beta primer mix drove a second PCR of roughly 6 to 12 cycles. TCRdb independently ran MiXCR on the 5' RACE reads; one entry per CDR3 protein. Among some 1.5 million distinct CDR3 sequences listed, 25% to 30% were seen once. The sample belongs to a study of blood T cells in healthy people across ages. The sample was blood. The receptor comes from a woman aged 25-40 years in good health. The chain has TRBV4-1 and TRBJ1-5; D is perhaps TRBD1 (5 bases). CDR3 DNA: TGCGCCAGCAGCCAAGGACAGTCCGGCCAGCCCCAGCATTTT. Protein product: CASSQGQSGQPQHF.